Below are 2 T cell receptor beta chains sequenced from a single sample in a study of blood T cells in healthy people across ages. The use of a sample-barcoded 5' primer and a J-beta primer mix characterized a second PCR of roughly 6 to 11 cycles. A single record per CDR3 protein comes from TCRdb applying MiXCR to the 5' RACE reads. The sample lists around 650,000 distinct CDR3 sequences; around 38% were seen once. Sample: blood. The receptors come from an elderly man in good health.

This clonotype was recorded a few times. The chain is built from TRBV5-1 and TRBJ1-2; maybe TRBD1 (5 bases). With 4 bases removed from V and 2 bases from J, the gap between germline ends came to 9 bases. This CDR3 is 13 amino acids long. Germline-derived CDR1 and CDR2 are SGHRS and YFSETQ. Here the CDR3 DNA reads TGCGCCAGCAGCACGGACACGAACTATGGCTACACCTTC. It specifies CASSTDTNYGYTF.

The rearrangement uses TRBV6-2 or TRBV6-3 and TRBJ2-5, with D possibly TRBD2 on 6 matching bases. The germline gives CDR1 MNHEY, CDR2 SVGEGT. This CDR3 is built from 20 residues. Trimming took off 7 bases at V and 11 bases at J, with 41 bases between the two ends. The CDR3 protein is CASTVMWGDHRAPTRHGQYF. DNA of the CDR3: TGTGCCAGCACCGTAATGTGGGGGGACCACCGGGCTCCCACCCGTCATGGGCAGTACTTC.